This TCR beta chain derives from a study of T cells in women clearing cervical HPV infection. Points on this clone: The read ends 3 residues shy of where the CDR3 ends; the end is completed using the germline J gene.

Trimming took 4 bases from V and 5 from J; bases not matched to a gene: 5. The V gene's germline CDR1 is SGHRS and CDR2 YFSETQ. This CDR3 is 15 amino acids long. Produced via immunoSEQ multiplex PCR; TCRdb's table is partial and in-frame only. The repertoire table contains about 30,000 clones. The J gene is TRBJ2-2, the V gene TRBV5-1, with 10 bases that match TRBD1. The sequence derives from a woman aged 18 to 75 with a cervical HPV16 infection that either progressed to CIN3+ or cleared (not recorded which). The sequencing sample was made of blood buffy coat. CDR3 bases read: TGCGCCAGCAGCGGGGGACAGGGGACTACCGGGGAG. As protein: CASSGGQGTTGE. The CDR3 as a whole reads CASSGGQGTTGELFF.